A selection of T cell receptor beta chains follows, all from one sample in a study of post-analysis software for immune sequencing data. TCRdb independently ran MiXCR on the PCR reads; one entry per CDR3 protein. The sample consists of some 500,000 distinct CDR3 sequences, approximately 45% of them appearing once. The specimen sequenced was blood. The receptors shown here come from a girl aged 10-17 years with multiple sclerosis. Both conserved end residues are part of each CDR3. Each record gives: J gene, clone size, D gene, V gene, CDR3 protein, CDR3 DNA. The D gene is left open where the match is weak. Some rows have no size entry. The others give once, few or many, or a class for an expanded clone.

TRBJ2-1 . TRBD2 TRBV6-4 CASSVSSGISGDEQFF TGTGCCAGCAGTGTTTCTAGCGGGATATCGGGGGATGAGCAGTTCTTC
TRBJ2-7 . . TRBV10-2 CASSSPPTSYEQYF TGCGCCAGCAGCTCCCCTCCTACGTCCTACGAGCAGTACTTC
TRBJ2-1 few . TRBV10-3 CAISARVGSYNEQFF TGTGCCATCAGTGCTAGGGTTGGCTCCTACAATGAGCAGTTCTTC
TRBJ2-5 . . TRBV6-6 CASSYRERETQYF TGTGCCAGCAGTTACAGGGAGAGAGAGACCCAGTACTTC
TRBJ2-1 few . TRBV7-9 CASSLTQTYNEQFF TGTGCCAGCAGCTTAACGCAAACCTACAATGAGCAGTTCTTC
TRBJ2-7 once . TRBV10-3 CAISESRQVSYEQYF TGTGCCATCAGTGAGTCGCGACAGGTTTCCTACGAGCAGTACTTC
TRBJ2-5 . TRBD2 TRBV7-3 CASSLSTSGQETQYF TGTGCCAGCAGCTTATCTACTAGCGGGCAAGAGACCCAGTACTTC
TRBJ2-1 . . TRBV27 CASSPRSVYNEQFF TGTGCCAGCAGTCCGAGGTCCGTTTACAATGAGCAGTTCTTC
TRBJ2-5 few TRBD1 TRBV27 CASKQGVAETQYF TGTGCCAGTAAACAGGGGGTAGCAGAGACCCAGTACTTC
TRBJ2-7 once TRBD2 TRBV28 CASSAAGEISYEQYF TGTGCCAGCAGTGCAGCGGGAGAGATATCCTACGAGCAGTACTTC
TRBJ2-7 . TRBD2 TRBV4-1 CASSQVTSGTPHEQYF TGCGCCAGCAGCCAAGTCACAAGCGGGACTCCCCACGAGCAGTACTTC
TRBJ2-3 . . TRBV18 CASSPLGNTDTQYF TGTGCCAGCTCACCCTTGGGAAACACAGATACGCAGTATTTT
TRBJ1-2 few TRBD1 TRBV29-1 CSVVKDRANYGYTF TGCAGCGTTGTAAAGGACAGGGCTAACTATGGCTACACCTTC
TRBJ2-7 once TRBD2 TRBV29-1 CSVRSNRGGAHYEQYF TGCAGCGTGCGGTCTAATCGGGGGGGCGCCCATTACGAGCAGTACTTC